This T cell receptor beta chain was captured by sequencing in a study of T cell clonotyping in hematopoietic cell transplantation. Study-level findings and limits: Higher Inverse Simpson Index values in graft donor and pretransplant recipient predicted broader posttransplant TCR diversity. After transplant, recipient diversity fell while pathologically expanded clonotypes grew through day 180.

The CDR3 consists of 17 residues. This clone is a singleton in its sample. The antigen is not known. Libraries were prepared by immunoSEQ multiplex PCR; TCRdb keeps only in-frame clonotypes and omits some of them. The sample holds about 69,000 clones; just under 95% are singletons and the top ten take roughly 1.7%. The TCR sequence derives from a man aged 45-65 years in good health. Some clones in this sample may be carry-over from other donors' samples. The chain joins TRBV1 to TRBJ1-4. TRBV1 is a pseudogene segment. Sample: peripheral blood mononuclear cells. The chain's CDR3 is CTSSPGWRGSFNEKLFF. In DNA form, the CDR3 reads TGCACCAGCAGCCCGGGGTGGCGGGGGAGTTTTAATGAAAAACTGTTTTTT.